Listed below are T cell receptor beta chains from one sample, sequenced in a study of T-cell memory formation after mild COVID-19. TCRdb recomputed calls from the 5' RACE reads with MiXCR, one row per CDR3 protein. This table holds hundreds of thousands of distinct CDR3 sequences, approximately 18% found once. Specimen: PBMCs or a T cell subset sorted from them (not recorded which). These receptor sequences come from an adult woman who had mild COVID-19 (a few samples of this study predate the infection). Cell type and time point are not known. Both conserved end residues are trimmed from each CDR3. Fields, in order: J gene, V gene, CDR3 protein.

TRBJ2-1 TRBV14 ASSQIGTGDNEQF
TRBJ1-2 TRBV5-5 ASSLGGYDGYT
TRBJ1-1 TRBV14 ASSPPTGVIGEAF
TRBJ2-3 TRBV19 ASSRGGRIADTQY
TRBJ1-4 TRBV4-2 ASSQEGWGSEKLF
TRBJ1-1 TRBV30 AWSVLGVEAF
TRBJ2-3 TRBV7-9 ASSLGTILTDTQY
TRBJ2-3 TRBV6-2/TRBV6-3 ASKRRSTDTQY
TRBJ2-5 TRBV15 ATSRDPPGRVEVISETQY
TRBJ2-1 TRBV6-2/TRBV6-3 ASSGRPQDRGNEQF
TRBJ1-2 TRBV6-1 ASRPDSNYGYT
TRBJ2-2 TRBV5-6 ASSGWDRGFGTGELF
TRBJ2-2 TRBV7-6 ASGGGELF
TRBJ2-3 TRBV9 ASSKGQGGDTQY
TRBJ2-2 TRBV3-1 ASSQVGTTGELF
TRBJ1-6 TRBV6-6 ASSSGGSYNSPLH
TRBJ2-1 TRBV7-9 ASTLATSGSNEQF
TRBJ2-1 TRBV5-1 ASSIGLAAGDEQF
TRBJ1-1 TRBV19 ASSITAGIEAF
TRBJ1-4 TRBV5-1 ASSSLDRASNEKLF
TRBJ2-1 TRBV20-1 SASRGSGLSGEQF
TRBJ2-7 TRBV4-1 ASSRYPPPGYEQY
TRBJ2-6 TRBV12-3/TRBV12-4 ASSLVYDSGANVLT
TRBJ2-1 TRBV7-3 ASSSGARTYNEQF
TRBJ1-1 TRBV7-9 ASSFRTGEWNTEAF
TRBJ1-6 TRBV24-1 ATSPSPLH
TRBJ1-2 TRBV29-1 SVEQEYGYT
TRBJ2-7 TRBV29-1 SVDTGKSYEQY
TRBJ1-5 TRBV6-1 ASSGEWGAGNQPQH
TRBJ1-5 TRBV20-1 SARGGSLSNQPQH
TRBJ2-7 TRBV5-8 ASSLNHREGLSFEQY
TRBJ2-3 TRBV5-1 ASSLELQGAKGDTQY
TRBJ2-1 TRBV7-9 ASSSTGASYNEQF
TRBJ1-2 TRBV5-4 ASSFGGQSNYGYT
TRBJ2-7 TRBV15 ATSSSRGSEQY
TRBJ2-3 TRBV6-6 ASSYDGREYTTDTQY
TRBJ1-1 TRBV5-1 ASSPRLEGSTEAF
TRBJ2-5 TRBV7-7 ASSATGGQETQY
TRBJ2-1 TRBV12-3/TRBV12-4 ASSLSHMGYNEQF
TRBJ1-1 TRBV27 ASSPPGGKAF
TRBJ2-5 TRBV12-3/TRBV12-4 ASSPGTTVGETQY
TRBJ2-3 TRBV7-2 ASSSAAASGSNPDTQY
TRBJ2-1 TRBV7-3 ASNSGGATNEQF
TRBJ1-1 TRBV5-5 ASSFSGRAEAF
TRBJ1-4 TRBV20-1 SARAYRGSTNEKLF
TRBJ2-3 TRBV13 ASSLYGATDTQY